The present TCR beta chain was sequenced within a study of identical twins. Findings and caveats of the study: Models underestimated out-of-frame TCR alpha sharing in monozygotic twins.

Per the germline V gene, CDR1 is ENHRY and CDR2 is SYGVKD. Trimming took 10 bases from V and 7 from J, leaving 19 bases between them. CDR3 length equals 13 residues. From the 5' RACE reads, TCRdb called clonotypes with MiXCR, one entry per CDR3 protein. This sample carries fewer than 350,000 distinct CDR3 sequences, under 9% of them seen once, and the ten largest clones take approximately 2.1%. Regarding this clonotype: The antigen remains unidentified.

These data were likewise used in another study, on yellow fever vaccine responses in identical twins.

The sample taken for sequencing was memory (CD45RO+) T cells sorted from blood. The receptor's source is a woman younger than 35 in good health. The genes are TRBV10-3 and TRBJ1-2, with a weak D call TRBD1 (6 bases). The CDR3: CATLGHGRGGYTF. CDR3 in DNA: TGTGCCACCCTGGGACACGGACGAGGTGGCTACACCTTC.